This T cell receptor (beta chain) was documented in a study of long-term antiretroviral therapy in people with HIV. Study-wide results and caveats: HIV repertoires spanned narrower CDR3 length ranges than controls.

With regard to this clone: Its antigen is undetermined.

This CDR3 has 13 amino acids. V was pared by 5 bases and J by 5 bases, with 11 bases between. The germline gives CDR1 SGHTA, CDR2 FQGTGA. Version v3.0 of the immunoSEQ assay was performed at survey level. Sequencing used immunoSEQ multiplex PCR; TCRdb keeps in-frame clones, though not all of them. This table has 30,000 to 40,000 clones, around three quarters appearing once. The material was unsorted PBMCs, obtained 2 years after starting antiretroviral therapy. The TCR was taken from a woman aged 50 to 60 with HIV. The genes are TRBV7-3 and TRBJ2-3; the D gene is possibly TRBD1 (6 bases). CDR3 DNA: TGTGCCAGCAGCGAAGACAGGCTAGATACGCAGTATTTT. Translated, it gives CASSEDRLDTQYF. Using reference TRBV7-3 and TRBJ2-3 for the parts outside the CDR3, the full variable domain is GAGVSQTPSNKVTEKGKYVELRCDPISGHTALYWYRQSLGQGPEFLIYFQGTGAADDSGLPNDRFFAVRPEGSVSTLKIQRTERGDSAVYLCASSEDRLDTQYFGPGTRLTVL.